This TCR beta chain was recorded in a study of CD4 T cells in relation to SARS-CoV-2 and coronaviruses. The wider study: PBMCs were cultured with antigen for roughly nine days before TCR beta sequencing. No peptide or an HIV-1 Nef peptide pool served as negative control. Whole-study findings and limits: Approximately 65% of donors had memory CD4+ clonotypes crossrecognizing SARS-CoV-2 and common cold coronavirus spike. Each donor contributed either pre-pandemic or post-infection samples, not both.

Trimming took off 4 bases at V and 4 bases at J, with 13 bases between the two ends. The CDR3 loop spans 14 amino acids. Per the germline V gene, CDR1 is SGHDN and CDR2 is FVKESK. The unexposed donors gave CD4+ T cells in about 2010-2019, prior to COVID-19. The cells were cultured for approximately ten days before CD4+ T cells were isolated. Measured with immunoSEQ multiplex PCR; TCRdb has only the in-frame clones, and not every one. The sample lists about 25,000 clones; 78% were seen once. About this clone itself: Its antigen is as yet unknown.

The sample taken for sequencing was CD4+ T cells from PBMCs, cultured in vitro. The source of this sequence is a human donor in good health. V usage is TRBV14 and J usage is TRBJ2-5; D perhaps matches TRBD1 (6 bases). CDR3 in amino acids: CASSRGTLGETQYF. Written as DNA, the CDR3 is TGTGCCAGCAGCCGAGGGACACTGGGAGAGACCCAGTACTTC.